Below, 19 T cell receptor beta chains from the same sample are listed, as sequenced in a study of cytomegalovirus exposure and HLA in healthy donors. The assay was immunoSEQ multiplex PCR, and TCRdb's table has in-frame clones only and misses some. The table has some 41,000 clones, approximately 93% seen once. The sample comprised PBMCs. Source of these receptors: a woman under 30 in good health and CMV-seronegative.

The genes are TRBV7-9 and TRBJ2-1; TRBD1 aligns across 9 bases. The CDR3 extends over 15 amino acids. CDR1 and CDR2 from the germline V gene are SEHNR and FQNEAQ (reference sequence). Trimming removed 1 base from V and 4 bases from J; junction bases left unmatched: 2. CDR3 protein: CASSLVGTGYNEQFF. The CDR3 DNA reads TGTGCCAGCAGCTTAGTTGGGACAGGGTACAATGAGCAGTTCTTC.

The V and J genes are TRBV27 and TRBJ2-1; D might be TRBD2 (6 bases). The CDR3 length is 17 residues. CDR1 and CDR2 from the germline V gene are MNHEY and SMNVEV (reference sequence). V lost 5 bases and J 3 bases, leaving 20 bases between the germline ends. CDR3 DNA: TGTGCCAGCAGTCCCCCGGGAGCGGTGAGGATCTACAATGAGCAGTTCTTC. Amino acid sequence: CASSPPGAVRIYNEQFF.

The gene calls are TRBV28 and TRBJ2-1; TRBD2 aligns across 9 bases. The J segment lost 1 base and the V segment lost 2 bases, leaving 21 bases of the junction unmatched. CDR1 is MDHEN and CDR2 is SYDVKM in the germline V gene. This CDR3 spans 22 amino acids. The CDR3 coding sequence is TGTGCCAGCAGTTTAGGTCCTACGTGGGTAAAAATAGCGGGAGAATCCTACAATGAGCAGTTCTTC. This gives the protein CASSLGPTWVKIAGESYNEQFF. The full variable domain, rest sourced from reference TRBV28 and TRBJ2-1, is DVKVTQSSRYLVKRTGEKVFLECVQDMDHENMFWYRQDPGLGLRLIYFSYDVKMKEKGDIPEGYSVSREKKERFSLILESASTNQTSMYLCASSLGPTWVKIAGESYNEQFFGPGTRLTVL.

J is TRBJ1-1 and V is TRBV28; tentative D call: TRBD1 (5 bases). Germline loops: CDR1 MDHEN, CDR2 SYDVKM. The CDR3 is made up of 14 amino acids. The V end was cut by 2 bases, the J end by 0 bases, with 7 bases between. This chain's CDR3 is CASSLAGMNTEAFF. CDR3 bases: TGTGCCAGCAGTTTAGCAGGGATGAACACTGAAGCTTTCTTT.

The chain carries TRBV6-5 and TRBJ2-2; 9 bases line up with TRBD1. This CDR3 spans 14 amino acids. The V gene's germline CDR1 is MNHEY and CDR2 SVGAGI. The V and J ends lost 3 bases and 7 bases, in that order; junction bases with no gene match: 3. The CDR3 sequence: CASSYRQGDGELFF. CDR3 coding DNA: TGTGCCAGCAGTTATCGACAGGGGGACGGGGAGCTGTTTTTT.

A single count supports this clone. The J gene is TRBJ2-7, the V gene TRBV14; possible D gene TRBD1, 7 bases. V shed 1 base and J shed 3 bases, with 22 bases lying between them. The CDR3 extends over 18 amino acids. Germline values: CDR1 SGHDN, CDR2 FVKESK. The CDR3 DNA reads TGTGCCAGCAGCCAAGGGAGGGACAGCGCCTTTGGGGGCTACGAGCAGTACTTC. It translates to CASSQGRDSAFGGYEQYF.

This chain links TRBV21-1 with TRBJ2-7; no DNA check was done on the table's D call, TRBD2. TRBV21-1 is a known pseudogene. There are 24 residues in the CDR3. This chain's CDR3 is CASSKGGVLEGLAGFDSENYEQYF. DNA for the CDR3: TGTGCCAGCAGCAAAGGTGGGGTCCTGGAAGGACTAGCGGGATTTGATTCCGAAAACTACGAGCAGTACTTC.

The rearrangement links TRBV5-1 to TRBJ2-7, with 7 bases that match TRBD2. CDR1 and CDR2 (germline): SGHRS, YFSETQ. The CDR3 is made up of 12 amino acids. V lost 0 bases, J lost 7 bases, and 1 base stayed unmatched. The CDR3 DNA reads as TGCGCCAGCAGCTTGGTGGGGGGGGAGCAGTACTTC. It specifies CASSLVGGEQYF.

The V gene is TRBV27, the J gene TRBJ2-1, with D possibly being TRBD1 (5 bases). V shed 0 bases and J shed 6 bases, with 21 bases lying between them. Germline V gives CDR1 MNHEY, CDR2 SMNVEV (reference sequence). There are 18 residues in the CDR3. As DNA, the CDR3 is TGTGCCAGCAGTTTATCCCTTCTTCGGGCTAGTAGGGGCAATGAGCAGTTCTTC. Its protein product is CASSLSLLRASRGNEQFF.

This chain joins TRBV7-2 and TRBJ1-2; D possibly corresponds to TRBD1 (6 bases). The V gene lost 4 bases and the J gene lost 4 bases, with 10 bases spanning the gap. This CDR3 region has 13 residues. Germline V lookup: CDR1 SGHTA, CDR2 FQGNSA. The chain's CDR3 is CASSSQGFYGYTF. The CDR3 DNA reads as TGTGCCAGCAGCTCTCAGGGGTTCTATGGCTACACCTTC.

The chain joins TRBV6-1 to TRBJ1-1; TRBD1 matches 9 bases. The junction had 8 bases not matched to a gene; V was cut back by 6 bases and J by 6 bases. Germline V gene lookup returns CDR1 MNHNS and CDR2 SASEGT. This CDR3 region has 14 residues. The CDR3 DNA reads TGTGCCAGCAGACAGGGGGCGGAAGGCTCTGAAGCTTTCTTT. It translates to CASRQGAEGSEAFF.

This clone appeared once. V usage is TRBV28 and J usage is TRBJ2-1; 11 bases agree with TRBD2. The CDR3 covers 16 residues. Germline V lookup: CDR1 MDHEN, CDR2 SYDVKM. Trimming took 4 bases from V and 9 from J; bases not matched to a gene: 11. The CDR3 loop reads CASSSRLAGSHSEQFF. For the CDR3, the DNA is TGTGCCAGCAGTTCTAGACTAGCGGGAAGTCACAGTGAGCAGTTCTTC.

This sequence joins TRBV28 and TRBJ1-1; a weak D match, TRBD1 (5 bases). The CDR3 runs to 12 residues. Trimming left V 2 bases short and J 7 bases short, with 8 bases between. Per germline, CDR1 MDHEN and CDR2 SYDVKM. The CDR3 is CASSLVQGEAFF. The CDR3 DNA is TGTGCCAGCAGTTTAGTTCAGGGTGAAGCTTTCTTT.

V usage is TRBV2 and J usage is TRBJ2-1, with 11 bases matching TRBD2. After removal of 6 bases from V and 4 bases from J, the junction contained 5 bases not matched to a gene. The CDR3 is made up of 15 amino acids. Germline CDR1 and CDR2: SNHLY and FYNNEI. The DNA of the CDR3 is TGTGCCAGCAGGGAGACTAGCGGGGCTTACAATGAGCAGTTCTTC. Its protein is CASRETSGAYNEQFF. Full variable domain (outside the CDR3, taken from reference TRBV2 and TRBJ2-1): EPEVTQTPSHQVTQMGQEVILRCVPISNHLYFYWYRQILGQKVEFLVSFYNNEISEKSEIFDDQFSVERPDGSNFTLKIRSTKLEDSAMYFCASRETSGAYNEQFFGPGTRLTVL.

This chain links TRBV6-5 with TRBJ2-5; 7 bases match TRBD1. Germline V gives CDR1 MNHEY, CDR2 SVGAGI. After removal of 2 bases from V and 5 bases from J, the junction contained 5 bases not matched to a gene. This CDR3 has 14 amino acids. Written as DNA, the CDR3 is TGTGCCAGCAGTTACGGACAGGCGCACGAGACCCAGTACTTC. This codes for CASSYGQAHETQYF.

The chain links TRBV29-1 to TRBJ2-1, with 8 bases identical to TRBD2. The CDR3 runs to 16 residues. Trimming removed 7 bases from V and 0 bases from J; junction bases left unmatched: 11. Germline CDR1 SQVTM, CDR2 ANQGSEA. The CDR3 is CSAPGGSGSSYNEQFF. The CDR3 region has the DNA TGCAGCGCCCCGGGGGGGAGCGGTAGCTCCTACAATGAGCAGTTCTTC.

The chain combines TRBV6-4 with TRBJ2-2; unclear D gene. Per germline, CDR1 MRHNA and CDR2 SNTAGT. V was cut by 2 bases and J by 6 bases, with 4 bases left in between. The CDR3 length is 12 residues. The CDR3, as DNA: TGTGCCAGCAGTGACCGGGCCGGGGAGCTGTTTTTT. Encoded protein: CASSDRAGELFF.

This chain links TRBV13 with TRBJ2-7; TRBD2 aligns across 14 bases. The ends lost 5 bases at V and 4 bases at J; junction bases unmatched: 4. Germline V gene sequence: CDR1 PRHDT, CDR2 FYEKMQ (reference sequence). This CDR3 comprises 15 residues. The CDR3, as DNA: TGTGCCAGCAGCCGTCGGACTAGCGGGGGGTACGAGCAGTACTTC. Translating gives CASSRRTSGGYEQYF.

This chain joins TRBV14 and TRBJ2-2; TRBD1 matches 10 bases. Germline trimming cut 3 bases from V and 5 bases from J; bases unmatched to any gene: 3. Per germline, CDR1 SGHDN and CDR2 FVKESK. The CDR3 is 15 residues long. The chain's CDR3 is CASSQGQGRTGELFF. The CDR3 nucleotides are TGTGCCAGCAGCCAGGGACAGGGGAGAACCGGGGAGCTGTTTTTT.